These T cell receptor beta chains were read from a single sample in a study of early T cells in non-severe SARS-CoV-2 infection. In TCRdb, the 5' RACE reads were re-called with MiXCR into one record per CDR3 protein. This repertoire shows 30,000 to 40,000 distinct CDR3 sequences, about 7% found once; its top ten account for about 12%. Sequencing was performed on whole blood, taken at baseline. Receptors were obtained from an adult who was a healthcare worker with PCR-confirmed SARS-CoV-2 infection or an uninfected control (not recorded which). Both conserved end residues are part of each CDR3. D genes are given only for firm matches. The size of a clone is reported for some rows only, either as once, few or many, or as a class for expanded clones.

D gene,J gene,clone size,V gene,CDR3 DNA,CDR3 protein
TRBD1,TRBJ1-6,.,TRBV4-2,TGTGCCAGCAGCCAAGATGTGACAGGGGCGGGAAGCTCCTATAATTCACCCCTCCACTTT,CASSQDVTGAGSSYNSPLHF
.,TRBJ2-1,few,TRBV19,TGTGCCAGTAGTCCTTTAGTAGTCTCCTACAATGAGCAGTTCTTC,CASSPLVVSYNEQFF
.,TRBJ1-5,.,TRBV4-3,TGCGCCAGCAGCCAAGATCGCTGGGGCAATCAGCCCCAGCATTTT,CASSQDRWGNQPQHF
TRBD1,TRBJ2-1,.,TRBV7-2,TGTGCCAGCAGCCCCACCGGGACAGGGGGTTACAATGAGCAGTTCTTC,CASSPTGTGGYNEQFF
.,TRBJ2-1,many,TRBV19,TGTGCCAGTAGTGGGCAGGGCTCCTACAATGAGCAGTTCTTC,CASSGQGSYNEQFF
.,TRBJ2-5,many,TRBV6-5,TGTGCCAGCAGTTACGGAGAGACCCAGTACTTC,CASSYGETQYF
.,TRBJ1-1,many,TRBV7-9,TGTGCCAGCAGCTTGGCCATGAACACTGAAGCTTTCTTT,CASSLAMNTEAFF
.,TRBJ1-4,many,TRBV7-2,TGTGCCAGCAGCTTAGAGGGAGGGGTGCTTGGGGAAAAACTGTTTTTT,CASSLEGGVLGEKLFF
.,TRBJ1-2,few,TRBV14,TGTGCCAGCAGCCAACTTAACTATGGCTACACCTTC,CASSQLNYGYTF
TRBD1,TRBJ2-7,few,TRBV7-2,TGTGCCAGCAGCCTGACGACAGGGGGCGCCTACGAGCAGTACTTC,CASSLTTGGAYEQYF
.,TRBJ2-3,.,TRBV2,TGTGCCAGCACCAAGGGATACACAGATACGCAGTATTTT,CASTKGYTDTQYF
.,TRBJ2-2,many,TRBV11-1,TGTGCCAGCAGCTTGTACGGAAGTAACACCGGGGAGCTGTTTTTT,CASSLYGSNTGELFF
.,TRBJ1-1,many,TRBV9,TGTGCCAGCAGCGTAGGGGGCAGTACGAACACTGAAGCTTTCTTT,CASSVGGSTNTEAFF
.,TRBJ1-1,.,TRBV5-4,TGTGCCAGCAGCTTGAGTCCGAACACTGAAGCTTTCTTT,CASSLSPNTEAFF
.,TRBJ1-1,many,TRBV25-1,TGTGCCAGCAGTGAATCTGGTATAGGCCCAAAGGACACTGAAGCTTTCTTT,CASSESGIGPKDTEAFF
.,TRBJ2-1,few,TRBV30,TGTGCCGAGGATGGGGGGACGGGGTACAATGAGCAGTTCTTC,CAEDGGTGYNEQFF
.,TRBJ2-5,.,TRBV20-1,TGCAGTGCTAGACCCACAGGGACTCAAGAGACCCAGTACTTC,CSARPTGTQETQYF
TRBD2,TRBJ2-1,few,TRBV4-3,TGCGCCAGCAGCCAAGAGATAGGGTGGGCTAGCGGGAGGGCCTGGAACAATGAGCAGTTCTTC,CASSQEIGWASGRAWNNEQFF
.,TRBJ1-1,many,TRBV20-1,TGCAGTGCTAGAAAGGGGCAGATGAACACTGAAGCTTTCTTT,CSARKGQMNTEAFF
TRBD2,TRBJ2-7,few,TRBV7-2,TGTGCCAGCAGCATTAGCGGGCGCTACGAGCAGTACTTC,CASSISGRYEQYF
.,TRBJ1-5,.,TRBV27,TGTGCCAGCAGTTTACAGGGTGGCAATCAGCCCCAGCATTTT,CASSLQGGNQPQHF
.,TRBJ2-7,.,TRBV11-2,TGTGCCAGCAGCTTAGCCTCCGCGGAGGAAGCCTACGAGCAGTACTTC,CASSLASAEEAYEQYF
.,TRBJ1-5,many,TRBV6-6,TGTGCCAGCAGTTACTCGACTGGGCGCTTAGATCAGCCCCAGCATTTT,CASSYSTGRLDQPQHF
.,TRBJ1-6,few,TRBV9,TGTGCCAGCAGCGTGGACAGACTTAATTCACCCCTCCACTTT,CASSVDRLNSPLHF
.,TRBJ2-3,many,TRBV7-2,TGTGCCAGCGAGAGAAGGGCCGGCACAGATACGCAGTATTTT,CASERRAGTDTQYF
.,TRBJ1-1,many,TRBV4-3,TGCGCCAGCAGCCAAGAATATCGAGAGAACACTGAAGCTTTCTTT,CASSQEYRENTEAFF
.,TRBJ1-4,many,TRBV7-2,TGTGCCAGCAGCTTAGCAGGGGCCGGTGAAAAACTGTTTTTT,CASSLAGAGEKLFF
TRBD1,TRBJ2-1,.,TRBV7-2,TGTGCCAGCAGCTTAGCGCCAGGACAGGTGGACAATGAGCAGTTCTTC,CASSLAPGQVDNEQFF
.,TRBJ1-1,few,TRBV2,TGTGCCAGCAGTGAAGGGACAGAGAACACTGAAGCTTTCTTT,CASSEGTENTEAFF
TRBD2,TRBJ2-3,many,TRBV7-2,TGTGCCAGCAGCTTACGCAGCGGGGGATACACTGATACGCAGTATTTT,CASSLRSGGYTDTQYF
.,TRBJ2-7,once,TRBV12-3/TRBV12-4,TGTGCCAGCAGTTTAGGAGGGGGCTACGAGCAGTACTTC,CASSLGGGYEQYF
.,TRBJ1-1,many,TRBV29-1,TGCAGCGTTAGCTTTGTGAGGACTGAAGCTTTCTTT,CSVSFVRTEAFF
.,TRBJ2-5,few,TRBV5-1,TGCGCCAGCAGCTGGCAGACACAAGAGACCCAGTACTTC,CASSWQTQETQYF
TRBD1,TRBJ2-7,.,TRBV28,TGTGCCAGCAGCCTCCACCGGGACAGGGCCAACGTGCAGTACTTC,CASSLHRDRANVQYF
.,TRBJ1-5,.,TRBV20-1,TGCAGTGCTAGGGGGTACAATCAGCCCCAGCATTTT,CSARGYNQPQHF
TRBD2,TRBJ2-3,few,TRBV28,TGTGCCAGCAGTTTAAACTCGCCGCGGGGGACGCAGTATTTT,CASSLNSPRGTQYF
.,TRBJ2-1,.,TRBV29-1,TGCAGCGTTGAGAGTACCCCCCGTTTCTCCTACAATGAGCAGTTCTTC,CSVESTPRFSYNEQFF
.,TRBJ2-1,.,TRBV12-3/TRBV12-4,TGTGCCAGCAGTTTGGTGTCTGAGTGGGGCAATGTGCAGTTCTTC,CASSLVSEWGNVQFF
.,TRBJ2-1,large,TRBV4-1,TGCGCCAGCAGCCAAACTCTATCAGGGGGGGAGCGAGTGTATGAGCAGTTCTTC,CASSQTLSGGERVYEQFF
TRBD2,TRBJ2-1,many,TRBV6-1,TGTGCCAGCAGTGAATTGACTAGCGGGATTACTGAGCAGTTCTTC,CASSELTSGITEQFF
.,TRBJ1-1,.,TRBV18,TGTGCCAGCTCACCCGGGGTATACACTGAAGCTTTCTTT,CASSPGVYTEAFF
.,TRBJ2-2,.,TRBV12-5,TGTGCTAGTGGTTTCAAGGGAGGAAGGGACACCGGGGAGCTGTTTTTT,CASGFKGGRDTGELFF